These 23 T cell receptor beta chains came from one sample sequenced in a study of T cells after yellow fever vaccination. TCRdb called the 5' RACE reads again in MiXCR, with one record for every CDR3 protein. The sample includes over 150,000 distinct CDR3 sequences, under 7.5% of them seen just once. This material consisted of CD4+ T cells sorted from PBMCs, taken more than 4 days after the first yellow fever vaccination. Receptors were obtained from a man between 18 and 29 years old who received the YFV17D yellow fever vaccine.

This clonotype has ten or more counts. The CDR3 nucleotides are TGTGCCAGCAGCCCCCTTGGGCGGGGGGCGAACACCGGGGAGCTGTTTTTT. It encodes CASSPLGRGANTGELFF. J is TRBJ2-2 and V is TRBV4-2; TRBD2 matches at 8 bases. Germline trimming cut 4 bases from V and 0 bases from J; bases unmatched to any gene: 7. The CDR3 runs to 17 residues. CDR1 is LGHNA and CDR2 is YNFKEQ in the germline V gene.

This clonotype was counted ten times or more. The V and J genes are TRBV7-3 and TRBJ2-1, with 7 bases aligning to TRBD1. Germline trimming cut 7 bases from V and 4 bases from J; bases unmatched to any gene: 4. The CDR3 spans 13 residues. Germline CDR1 SGHTA, CDR2 FQGTGA. For the CDR3, the DNA is TGTGCCAGCACCCCGGGACAGTACAATGAGCAGTTCTTC. Translating gives CASTPGQYNEQFF. The full variable domain, completed using reference TRBV7-3 and TRBJ2-1, is GAGVSQTPSNKVTEKGKYVELRCDPISGHTALYWYRQSLGQGPEFLIYFQGTGAADDSGLPNDRFFAVRPEGSVSTLKIQRTERGDSAVYLCASTPGQYNEQFFGPGTRLTVL.

This chain connects TRBV10-3 to TRBJ2-1, with 8 bases identical to TRBD1. Germline trimming cut 4 bases from V and 8 bases from J; bases unmatched to any gene: 10. The CDR3 runs 15 residues. CDR1 and CDR2 from the germline V gene are ENHRY and SYGVKD. CDR3 protein: CAISAPVQGVDEQFF. CDR3 bases: TGTGCCATCAGTGCGCCGGTACAGGGGGTCGATGAGCAGTTCTTC.

This clonotype has just a few counts. The rearrangement joins TRBV5-5 to TRBJ1-1; D is possibly TRBD1 (6 bases). This CDR3 comprises 15 residues. Germline lookup yields CDR1 SGHKS and CDR2 YYEKEE (reference sequence). V shed 3 bases and J shed 0 bases, with 12 bases lying between them. DNA for the CDR3: TGTGCCAGCAGCTACCGGGGGCAGTTGAACACTGAAGCTTTCTTT. It yields the protein CASSYRGQLNTEAFF.

The chain uses TRBV4-3 and TRBJ2-5; D perhaps matches TRBD1 (6 bases). V was clipped by 0 bases and J by 2 bases, with 10 bases between them. The CDR3 totals 15 residues. Germline V gives CDR1 LGHNA, CDR2 YSLEER. CDR3 bases: TGCGCCAGCAGCCAAGATGCGGACAGTCAAGAGACCCAGTACTTC. As protein: CASSQDADSQETQYF.

This clonotype was detected a few times. The genes are TRBV2 and TRBJ1-5; weak D call: TRBD1 (5 bases). This CDR3 is built from 13 residues. Germline CDR1 and CDR2: SNHLY and FYNNEI. Trimming left V 3 bases short and J 7 bases short, with 10 bases between. The chain's CDR3 is CASSDTGRQPQHF. CDR3 DNA: TGTGCCAGCAGTGATACGGGGCGGCAGCCCCAGCATTTT.

This clonotype occurred a few times. The genes are TRBV20-1 and TRBJ2-1; TRBD2 matches at 7 bases. The V gene end was trimmed by 1 base and the J gene end by 4 bases; junction bases not matched to a gene: 4. CDR1 and CDR2 from the germline V gene are DFQATT and SNEGSKA (reference sequence). CDR3 length: 14 amino acids. The CDR3 sequence is CSARAAGPYNEQFF. DNA of the CDR3: TGCAGTGCTAGAGCAGCGGGGCCATACAATGAGCAGTTCTTC.

This chain joins TRBV5-1 and TRBJ1-1, with a weak D call TRBD1 (5 bases). Trimming took 4 bases from V and 7 from J, leaving 20 bases between them. The CDR3 sequence is 15 residues long. Germline V lookup: CDR1 SGHRS, CDR2 YFSETQ. The CDR3 region has the DNA TGCGCCAGCAGCCCCCCAACTGGGGGATCTCTTGAAGCTTTCTTT. Its translation is CASSPPTGGSLEAFF. The variable domain in full, completed from reference TRBV5-1 and TRBJ1-1, reads KAGVTQTPRYLIKTRGQQVTLSCSPISGHRSVSWYQQTPGQGLQFLFEYFSETQRNKGNFPGRFSGRQFSNSRSEMNVSTLELGDSALYLCASSPPTGGSLEAFFGQGTRLTVV.

This clonotype has a count of ten or more. The chain uses TRBV12-3 or TRBV12-4 and TRBJ2-7; the match to TRBD1 covers 10 bases. V was clipped by 5 bases and J by 5 bases; unmatched bases: 3. CDR3 length equals 13 residues. The CDR3 sequence: CASSRTGGHEQYV. The CDR3 DNA reads as TGTGCCAGCAGTCGGACAGGGGGTCACGAGCAGTACGTC.

This clonotype appeared many times. The rearrangement joins TRBV7-8 to TRBJ2-3; a weak D match, TRBD2 (6 bases). The CDR3 spans 19 residues. The ends were cut back, 1 base at V and 2 bases at J, with 22 bases in the middle. Germline CDR1 and CDR2: SGHVS and FQNEAQ. CDR3 sequence: CASSLVFPLGRDHTDTQYF. CDR3 DNA sequence: TGTGCCAGCAGCTTAGTGTTCCCCTTAGGGCGGGACCACACAGATACGCAGTATTTT.

This clonotype turned up a few times. The chain employs TRBV15 and TRBJ2-7; no firm D call. The CDR3 is made up of 15 amino acids. Per the germline V gene, CDR1 is LNHNV and CDR2 is YYDKDF (reference sequence). V lost 0 bases to trimming and J lost 6 bases, with 15 bases between them. The CDR3 here is CATSRDKRMRFEQYF. The CDR3 nucleotides read TGTGCCACCAGCAGAGATAAGAGGATGCGATTCGAGCAGTACTTC. The entire variable domain, with the rest obtained from reference TRBV15 and TRBJ2-7, is as follows: DAMVIQNPRYQVTQFGKPVTLSCSQTLNHNVMYWYQQKSSQAPKLLFHYYDKDFNNEADTPDNFQSRRPNTSFCFLDIRSPGLGDTAMYLCATSRDKRMRFEQYFGPGTRLTVT.

This clonotype showed up just a few times. The CDR3 DNA reads TGTGCCAGCAATATTTACTCGGACGGATTCACAGATACGCAGTATTTT. Amino acids: CASNIYSDGFTDTQYF. This chain uses TRBV9 with TRBJ2-3; D not certain. This CDR3 contains 16 residues. The V and J ends lost 6 bases and 2 bases respectively, with 19 bases between them. Germline-derived CDR1 and CDR2 are SGDLS and YYNGEE.

This clonotype has just a few counts. This chain links TRBV28 with TRBJ1-5; D might be TRBD1 (6 bases). The CDR3 runs to 13 residues. Germline V gives CDR1 MDHEN, CDR2 SYDVKM. V was pared by 6 bases and J by 6 bases, with 12 bases between. CDR3: CASSSGEAQPQHF. Written as DNA, the CDR3 is TGTGCCAGCAGCTCAGGGGAGGCTCAGCCCCAGCATTTT. Supplemented by reference TRBV28 and TRBJ1-5, the full variable domain reads DVKVTQSSRYLVKRTGEKVFLECVQDMDHENMFWYRQDPGLGLRLIYFSYDVKMKEKGDIPEGYSVSREKKERFSLILESASTNQTSMYLCASSSGEAQPQHFGDGTRLSIL.

The table lists this clonotype with a few counts. The rearrangement links TRBV5-1 to TRBJ1-5, with D hard to call. Per germline, CDR1 SGHRS and CDR2 YFSETQ. This CDR3 is 15 amino acids long. Trimming removed 0 bases at V and 3 bases at J, with 10 bases between. This CDR3 reads CASSLVGADNQPQHF. The CDR3, as DNA: TGCGCCAGCAGCTTGGTCGGAGCTGACAATCAGCCCCAGCATTTT.

This clonotype occurred many times. The genes are TRBV10-1 and TRBJ2-3; D may be TRBD2 (6 bases). The CDR3 is 15 amino acids. The V gene's germline CDR1 is WNHNN and CDR2 SYGVQD (reference sequence). Trimming stripped 0 bases from V and 3 bases from J, with 10 bases between. CDR3 residues: CASSESNAGTDTQYF. Here the CDR3 DNA reads TGCGCCAGCAGTGAGTCGAACGCGGGGACAGATACGCAGTATTTT.

This clonotype was observed many times. The chain combines TRBV7-9 with TRBJ2-1; no clear D gene. Trimming took 0 bases from V and 2 from J, leaving 8 bases between them. The germline gives CDR1 SEHNR, CDR2 FQNEAQ (reference sequence). The CDR3 has 15 amino acids. CDR3 DNA sequence: TGTGCCAGCAGCTTAGCGGGTAGCCCCTACAATGAGCAGTTCTTC. Encoded protein: CASSLAGSPYNEQFF.

This chain joins TRBV12-3 or TRBV12-4 and TRBJ1-4, with 8 bases aligning to TRBD1. This CDR3 is 14 amino acids long. J lost 8 bases, V lost 5 bases, and 7 bases had no gene match. Written as DNA, the CDR3 is TGTGCCAGCAGTCGACAGGGGTGGGAGGAAAAACTGTTTTTT. Its protein product is CASSRQGWEEKLFF.

This chain links TRBV25-1 with TRBJ1-1; D is uncertain. Trimming cost V 3 bases and J 5 bases, with 16 bases left between them. Germline V gene sequence: CDR1 MGHDK, CDR2 SYGVNS. This CDR3 has 15 amino acids. Here the CDR3 reads CASSDTNRRGTEAFF. The CDR3 nucleotides read TGTGCCAGCAGTGACACTAACAGAAGAGGGACTGAAGCTTTCTTT.

This clonotype appeared many times. V gene TRBV6-2 or TRBV6-3 combines with J gene TRBJ1-6; 10 positions match TRBD1. Looked up from germline, CDR1 is MNHEY and CDR2 is SVGEGT. J was trimmed by 0 bases and V by 8 bases; bases with no gene match: 16. CDR3 length equals 20 residues. The CDR3 here is CASGKTGGATQSSYNSPLHF. In DNA form, the CDR3 reads TGTGCCAGCGGCAAGACAGGGGGCGCGACCCAGAGCTCCTATAATTCACCCCTCCACTTT.

This clonotype was recorded many times. The CDR3 sequence: CASSHEGLSYEQYF. The DNA of the CDR3 is TGCGCCAGCAGCCACGAGGGACTCTCCTACGAGCAGTACTTC. The chain combines TRBV5-1 with TRBJ2-7, with a weak D call TRBD2 (6 bases). Trimming cost V 4 bases and J 0 bases, with 11 bases left between them. The CDR3 totals 14 residues. CDR1 and CDR2 from the germline V gene are SGHRS and YFSETQ.

This clonotype was seen ten or more times. The CDR3 DNA reads as TGCGCCAGCAGCTTGGGACTTGCCCAAGAGACCCAGTACTTC. Amino acid sequence: CASSLGLAQETQYF. This chain links TRBV5-1 with TRBJ2-5; no definite D call. The V gene's germline CDR1 is SGHRS and CDR2 YFSETQ. V was clipped by 0 bases and J by 1 base, with 7 bases between them. This CDR3 is 14 amino acids long.

About this clonotype itself: A much more abundant neighbour one base away suggests this may be a read error. V gene TRBV27 combines with J gene TRBJ1-6; D is unclear. This CDR3 is built from 13 residues. With 6 bases removed from V and 8 bases from J, the gap between germline ends came to 11 bases. CDR1 and CDR2 from the germline V gene are MNHEY and SMNVEV (reference sequence). The DNA of the CDR3 is TGTGCCAGCAGGCCAGGATGGGATTCACCCCTCCACTTT. Protein: CASRPGWDSPLHF.

This clonotype has a handful of counts. The chain couples TRBV7-9 to TRBJ2-5; a weak D match, TRBD1 (6 bases). Trimming left V 5 bases short and J 3 bases short, with 22 bases between. There are 17 residues in the CDR3. CDR1 SEHNR and CDR2 FQNEAQ come from the germline V gene (reference sequence). The CDR3 DNA is TGTGCCAGCAGCCCTAAAAAGGGACAACTCCGCGAAGAGACCCAGTACTTC. Translating gives CASSPKKGQLREETQYF. Full variable domain (rest looked up from reference TRBV7-9 and TRBJ2-5): DTGVSQNPRHKITKRGQNVTFRCDPISEHNRLYWYRQTLGQGPEFLTYFQNEAQLEKSRLLSDRFSAERPKGSFSTLEIQRTEQGDSAMYLCASSPKKGQLREETQYFGPGTRLLVL.